This passage covers 32 T cell receptor beta chains from one sample sequenced in a study of OX40 agonist ivuxolimab in advanced cancers. Using immunoSEQ multiplex PCR, the repertoire was profiled, and TCRdb retains in-frame clones only, with some absent. This table holds about 77,000 clones, around nine tenths found once. The input for sequencing was CD4+ or CD8+ T cells sorted from blood, taken in a trial of the OX40 agonist ivuxolimab. The receptor source for this set is an adult with an advanced solid tumor such as melanoma, head and neck, liver or kidney cancer.

This clone appeared once. The V gene is TRBV7-2, the J gene TRBJ2-7; 9 positions match TRBD1. CDR3 length equals 14 residues. Germline CDR1 SGHTA, CDR2 FQGNSA. The trim removed 9 bases at V and 4 bases at J, leaving 10 bases unmatched. The CDR3 sequence is CASGPGQGRYEQYF. The CDR3 DNA reads as TGTGCCAGTGGGCCGGGACAGGGACGGTACGAGCAGTACTTC.

This clone came up once. The chain links TRBV5-1 to TRBJ1-4; D ambiguous. V gave up 2 bases and J gave up 0 bases, with 5 bases separating them. The CDR3 sequence is 14 residues long. Looked up from germline, CDR1 is SGHRS and CDR2 is YFSETQ. This chain's CDR3 is CASSLQATNEKLFF. The CDR3 region has the DNA TGCGCCAGCAGCTTACAAGCAACTAATGAAAAACTGTTTTTT.

This chain uses TRBV7-8 with TRBJ1-6, with 8 bases fitting TRBD1. Losses at the gene ends were 5 bases for V and 5 bases for J; bases not matched to a gene: 8. This CDR3 contains 16 residues. Germline V gene sequence: CDR1 SGHVS, CDR2 FQNEAQ. The CDR3 DNA sequence: TGTGCCAGCAGCGACGGGGACAGGCGCCATAATTCACCCCTCCACTTT. Its translation: CASSDGDRRHNSPLHF. The whole variable domain, filled in from reference TRBV7-8 and TRBJ1-6, reads GAGVSQSPRYKVAKRGQDVALRCDPISGHVSLFWYQQALGQGPEFLTYFQNEAQLDKSGLPSDRFFAERPEGSVSTLKIQRTQQEDSAVYLCASSDGDRRHNSPLHFGNGTRLTVT.

This clone was detected only once. The rearrangement joins TRBV10-1 to TRBJ2-1, with 8 positions matching TRBD2. V shed 2 bases, J shed 1 base, and the junction held 1 base outside the gene matches. Per the germline V gene, CDR1 is WNHNN and CDR2 is SYGVQD (reference sequence). The CDR3 length is 15 residues. The CDR3 sequence is CASSEAGGSYNEQFF. The DNA for the CDR3 is TGCGCCAGCAGTGAGGCGGGAGGTTCCTACAATGAGCAGTTCTTC.

The sample holds a few counts of this clone. CDR3 sequence reads: CASSTRTGGLQETQYF. The DNA for the CDR3 is TGTGCCAGCAGCACCCGGACAGGGGGCCTCCAAGAGACCCAGTACTTC. The rearrangement links TRBV4-2 to TRBJ2-5; 11 bases are shared with TRBD1. The CDR3 is made up of 16 amino acids. J was trimmed by 1 base and V by 5 bases; bases with no gene match: 6. Germline CDR1 reads LGHNA; CDR2 reads YNFKEQ.

The V gene is TRBV6-4, the J gene TRBJ2-7, with D possibly TRBD2 on 5 matching bases. V lost 5 bases to trimming and J lost 12 bases, with 14 bases between them. CDR3 size: 11 residues. Germline V gives CDR1 MRHNA, CDR2 SNTAGT. The CDR3 nucleotides are TGTGCCAGCAGTTGGAGGCCCTACGGGTACTTC. Translated, it gives CASSWRPYGYF.

The CDR3 nucleotides are TGTGCCACCAGCAGAGGGCTGGGGGATCAGCCCCAGCATTTT. This translates into CATSRGLGDQPQHF. V usage is TRBV15 and J usage is TRBJ1-5, with D possibly matching TRBD1 (5 bases). In germline, CDR1 is LNHNV, CDR2 YYDKDF (reference sequence). The CDR3 is made up of 14 amino acids. V was clipped by 1 base and J by 5 bases, with 9 bases between them.

This sequence joins TRBV6-5 and TRBJ2-2; unclear D gene. The germline gives CDR1 MNHEY, CDR2 SVGAGI. The length of the CDR3 is 15 residues. V was cut by 6 bases and J by 6 bases, with 17 bases left in between. The CDR3 reads CASSRAPNDAGELFF. CDR3 DNA: TGTGCCAGCAGCCGGGCCCCAAACGACGCCGGGGAGCTGTTTTTT.

Worth noting for this clone: This same CDR3 is encoded by further DNA sequences in the sample. The J gene is TRBJ2-2, the V gene TRBV7-3; 7 bases are shared with TRBD1. The CDR3 has 15 amino acids. CDR1 is SGHTA and CDR2 is FQGTGA in the germline V gene. With 5 bases clipped from V and 4 bases from J, the junction kept 7 bases outside the gene matches. The CDR3 spells CASSPGQPGTGELFF. CDR3 nucleotide sequence: TGTGCCAGCAGCCCGGGACAGCCCGGCACCGGGGAGCTGTTTTTT.

The chain joins TRBV5-1 to TRBJ1-2; 12 nucleotides match TRBD1. Trimming took 1 base from V and 3 from J; bases not matched to a gene: 4. The CDR3 is 16 amino acids. Germline CDR1 and CDR2: SGHRS and YFSETQ. CDR3 loop: CASSLSGTGGDYGYTF. In nucleotides, the CDR3 is TGCGCCAGCAGCTTGTCCGGGACAGGGGGCGACTATGGCTACACCTTC.

The rearrangement uses TRBV11-1 and TRBJ2-7, with TRBD2 identical over 12 bases. The CDR3 covers 14 residues. Germline trimming cut 5 bases from V and 2 bases from J; bases unmatched to any gene: 1. Germline V gives CDR1 SGHAT, CDR2 FQDESV (reference sequence). The chain's CDR3 is CASSASGRAYEQYF. CDR3 DNA: TGTGCCAGCAGCGCTAGCGGGAGGGCCTACGAGCAGTACTTC.

The chain recombines TRBV5-6 with TRBJ2-3; 7 bases fit TRBD1. The V segment lost 5 bases and the J segment 4 bases; nucleotides outside the gene matches: 7. This CDR3 contains 14 residues. The germline V gene encodes CDR1 SGHDT and CDR2 YYEEEE. The CDR3 DNA is TGTGCCAGCAGTCGAGGACAGGCATCAGATACGCAGTATTTT. Encoded protein: CASSRGQASDTQYF.

J is TRBJ1-5 and V is TRBV19, with D tentatively TRBD1 (5 bases). The CDR3 totals 15 residues. Germline V gene lookup returns CDR1 LNHDA and CDR2 SQIVND (reference sequence). V shed 1 base and J shed 2 bases, with 9 bases lying between them. CDR3 sequence (DNA): TGTGCCAGTAGTATAGGCAGGGCGGGCAATCAGCCCCAGCATTTT. As protein: CASSIGRAGNQPQHF.

The chain couples TRBV11-2 to TRBJ2-5; the D gene is possibly TRBD2 (5 bases). V lost 2 bases, J lost 6 bases, and 16 bases lay in between. CDR1 SGHAT and CDR2 FQNNGV come from the germline V gene. The CDR3 runs 15 residues. The DNA of the CDR3 is TGTGCCAGCAGCTTAACACAGACGGAGGCCAAGACCCAGTACTTC. Encoded protein: CASSLTQTEAKTQYF.

The J gene is TRBJ2-7, the V gene TRBV25-1, with 8 bases aligning to TRBD1. V lost 7 bases to trimming and J lost 3 bases; unmatched junction nucleotides: 8. This CDR3 has 14 residues. Germline V gene lookup returns CDR1 MGHDK and CDR2 SYGVNS. CDR3 amino acids: CASTTPDRDYEQYF. Written as DNA, the CDR3 is TGTGCCAGCACCACCCCGGACAGGGACTACGAGCAGTACTTC.

This chain links TRBV18 with TRBJ2-3; D gene uncertain. Trimming shortened V by 1 base and J by 4 bases, and 3 bases separated the two germline ends. The CDR3 has 12 amino acids. Germline CDR1 and CDR2: KGHSH and LQKENI. The CDR3 reads CASSPLSDTQYF. CDR3 sequence (DNA): TGTGCCAGCTCACCACTGTCAGATACGCAGTATTTT.

The V gene is TRBV7-9, the J gene TRBJ2-1; TRBD2 agrees at 13 bases. Germline lookup yields CDR1 SEHNR and CDR2 FQNEAQ (reference sequence). The CDR3 has 15 amino acids. V lost 5 bases to trimming and J lost 7 bases; unmatched junction nucleotides: 5. The CDR3 region has the DNA TGTGCCAGCAGCCTGGGACTAGCGGGGTCAAATGAGCAGTTCTTC. As protein: CASSLGLAGSNEQFF.

This chain uses TRBV30 with TRBJ2-7; 13 bases fit TRBD2. The CDR3 loop spans 12 amino acids. The junction had 1 base not matched to a gene; V was cut back by 8 bases and J by 3 bases. Looked up from germline, CDR1 is GTSNPN and CDR2 is SVGIG (reference sequence). The CDR3, as DNA: TGTGCCGGGACTAGCGGGAACTACGAGCAGTACTTC. Translating it yields CAGTSGNYEQYF.

The chain joins TRBV21-1 to TRBJ2-1; the listed D gene, TRBD2, was not tested against the DNA. TRBV21-1 is deemed a pseudogene. The CDR3 covers 15 residues. CDR3 nucleotides: TGTGCCAGCAGCAAAGCACTAGCGGACTACAATGAGCAGTTCTTC. Amino acids: CASSKALADYNEQFF.

With respect to this clone: Distinct nucleotide sequences in the sample also encode this CDR3. The chain links TRBV18 to TRBJ1-1; D is ambiguous. Germline V lookup: CDR1 KGHSH, CDR2 LQKENI. With 0 bases removed from V and 1 base from J, the gap between germline ends came to 6 bases. The CDR3 has 14 amino acids. CDR3 sequence (DNA): TGTGCCAGCTCACCACCGGGAGGGAACACTGAAGCTTTCTTT. It specifies CASSPPGGNTEAFF.

The chain links TRBV21-1 to TRBJ2-5; TRBD2 is taken as the D call from the table, unchecked against the DNA. TRBV21-1 is recorded as a pseudogene. The CDR3 has 14 residues. CDR3 DNA: TGTGCCAGCATCAAACCTAACGGTAAAGAGACCCAGTACTTC. Residues: CASIKPNGKETQYF.

The chain is built from TRBV30 and TRBJ2-3; D is unresolved. V lost 1 base to trimming and J lost 2 bases, with 10 bases between them. In germline, CDR1 is GTSNPN, CDR2 SVGIG (reference sequence). CDR3 length equals 14 residues. Written as DNA, the CDR3 is TGTGCCTGGAGTGAGGGTGGGCACACAGATACGCAGTATTTT. Its translation: CAWSEGGHTDTQYF.

The chain recombines TRBV28 with TRBJ1-5; 7 bases agree with TRBD1. With V trimmed by 5 bases and J by 4 bases, 8 bases remained unmatched. The CDR3 contains 15 residues. The V gene's germline CDR1 is MDHEN and CDR2 SYDVKM. Here the CDR3 reads CASSRQGRWNQPQHF. The CDR3 nucleotides read TGTGCCAGCAGTCGACAGGGTCGTTGGAATCAGCCCCAGCATTTT.

The J gene is TRBJ2-3, the V gene TRBV10-1; D is perhaps TRBD2 (6 bases). Germline CDR1 is WNHNN and CDR2 is SYGVQD (reference sequence). The CDR3 is 13 amino acids. V gave up 7 bases and J gave up 5 bases, with 13 bases separating them. The CDR3 DNA reads TGCGCCAGCACAAAGGGAGCGGGAGATACGCAGTATTTT. Protein sequence: CASTKGAGDTQYF.

The rearrangement joins TRBV4-2 to TRBJ1-1; D unclear. Germline lookup yields CDR1 LGHNA and CDR2 YNFKEQ. V was trimmed by 0 bases and J by 5 bases, leaving 13 bases between them. The CDR3 extends over 15 amino acids. DNA of the CDR3: TGTGCCAGCAGCCAAGACTGGCGGGGTTGGACTGAAGCTTTCTTT. Translation: CASSQDWRGWTEAFF.

This chain joins TRBV7-3 and TRBJ2-3; 14 bases line up with TRBD2. The ends lost 1 base at V and 8 bases at J; junction bases unmatched: 2. This CDR3 spans 15 amino acids. Germline V gene data show CDR1 as SGHTA and CDR2 as FQGTGA. The CDR3 nucleotides are TGTGCCAGCAGCTTAAGGGGGACTAGCGGGGGTACGCAGTATTTT. This codes for CASSLRGTSGGTQYF.

The rearrangement links TRBV6-6 to TRBJ2-7; D is ambiguous. The CDR3 runs 13 residues. The V and J ends lost 6 bases and 3 bases respectively, with 12 bases between them. In germline, CDR1 is MNHNY, CDR2 SVGAGI (reference sequence). In DNA form, the CDR3 reads TGTGCCAGCAGCCAGAGGCAGTTCTACGAGCAGTACTTC. Amino acid sequence: CASSQRQFYEQYF.

The chain recombines TRBV30 with TRBJ2-7; D ambiguous. In germline, CDR1 is GTSNPN, CDR2 SVGIG (reference sequence). CDR3 size: 12 residues. Trimming cost V 2 bases and J 3 bases, with 8 bases left between them. The CDR3 protein is CAWSSKLYEQYF. In DNA form, the CDR3 reads TGTGCCTGGAGTTCCAAACTCTACGAGCAGTACTTC.

The V call is TRBV6-6, the J call TRBJ1-1; D gene ambiguous. The CDR3 is made up of 13 amino acids. The V and J ends lost 7 bases and 0 bases respectively, with 9 bases between them. Looked up from germline, CDR1 is MNHNY and CDR2 is SVGAGI (reference sequence). The CDR3 protein is CASIPSMNTEAFF. In DNA, the CDR3 is TGTGCCAGCATTCCCAGCATGAACACTGAAGCTTTCTTT.

The chain recombines TRBV28 with TRBJ2-5; 9 nucleotides line up with TRBD2. V was clipped by 5 bases and J by 5 bases; unmatched bases: 9. The CDR3 has 15 residues. The germline gives CDR1 MDHEN, CDR2 SYDVKM. In DNA, the CDR3 is TGTGCCAGCAGTCTAGACAGCGGGAGGTTTGAGACCCAGTACTTC. Protein: CASSLDSGRFETQYF.

This clone was recorded once. The V call is TRBV28, the J call TRBJ2-7, with D possibly TRBD1 on 6 matching bases. CDR3 size: 15 residues. V gave up 7 bases and J gave up 2 bases, with 18 bases separating them. CDR1 is MDHEN, CDR2 SYDVKM, per germline. The CDR3 bases are TGTGCCAGCACCGCCGGACAGATATTAGCCTACGAGCAGTACTTC. Translated, it gives CASTAGQILAYEQYF.

J is TRBJ2-3 and V is TRBV9; no clear D gene. Germline CDR1 is SGDLS and CDR2 is YYNGEE. The CDR3 is made up of 17 amino acids. V lost 4 bases and J 4 bases, leaving 22 bases between the germline ends. The CDR3 reads CASSPSRRDRPPDTQYF. The CDR3 region has the DNA TGTGCCAGCAGCCCTTCACGTAGAGACCGGCCCCCAGATACGCAGTATTTT.